This T cell receptor (beta chain) was documented in a study of blood T cell repertoires in COVID-19. In the study overall: Spain, Italy and the United States supplied samples that represented acute and convalescent COVID-19. T cells, B-cell-depleted T cells, or PBMCs supplied cDNA or gDNA.

Residents of 24 US areas, aged about 18 to 95 years, made up the participants. The repertoire was sequenced with immunoSEQ multiplex PCR; TCRdb's copy has only in-frame clones and lacks some. The sample has 200,000 to 250,000 clones, approximately 86% seen once. The CDR3 sequence is 16 residues long. Germline V gives CDR1 LNHNV, CDR2 YYDKDF (reference sequence). V was shortened by 4 bases and J by 4 bases, with 17 bases between the two germline ends. This rearrangement joins TRBV15 to TRBJ1-3; D perhaps matches TRBD1 (6 bases). The receptor's source is a woman aged 25 to 39 with acute COVID-19. Sequenced input: PBMCs or T cells enriched from blood (not recorded which). The CDR3 spells CATSTQQDRGGNTIYF. As DNA, the CDR3 is TGTGCCACCAGCACTCAACAGGACAGAGGGGGAAACACCATATATTTT.